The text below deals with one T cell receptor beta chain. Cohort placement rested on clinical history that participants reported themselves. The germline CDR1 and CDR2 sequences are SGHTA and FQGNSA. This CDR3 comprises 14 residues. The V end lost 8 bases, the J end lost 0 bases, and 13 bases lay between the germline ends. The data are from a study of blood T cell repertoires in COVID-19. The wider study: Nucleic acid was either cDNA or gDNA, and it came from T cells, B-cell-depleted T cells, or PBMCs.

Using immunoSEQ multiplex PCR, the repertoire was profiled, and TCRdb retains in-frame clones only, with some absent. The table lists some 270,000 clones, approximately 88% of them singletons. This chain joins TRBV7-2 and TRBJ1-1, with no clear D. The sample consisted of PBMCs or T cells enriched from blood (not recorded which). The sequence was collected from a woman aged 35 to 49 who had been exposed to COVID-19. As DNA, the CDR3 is TGTGCCAGCTTGCAGGCCGCAATGAACACTGAAGCTTTCTTT. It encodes CASLQAAMNTEAFF.